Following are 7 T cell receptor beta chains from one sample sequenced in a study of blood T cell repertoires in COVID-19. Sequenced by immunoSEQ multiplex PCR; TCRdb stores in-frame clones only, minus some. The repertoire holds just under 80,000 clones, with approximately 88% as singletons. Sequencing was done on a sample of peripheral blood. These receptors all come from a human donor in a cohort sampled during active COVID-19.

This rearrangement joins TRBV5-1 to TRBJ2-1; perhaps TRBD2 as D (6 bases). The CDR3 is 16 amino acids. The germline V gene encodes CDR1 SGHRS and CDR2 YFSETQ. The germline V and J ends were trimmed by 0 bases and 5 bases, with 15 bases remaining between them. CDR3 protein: CASSLVVGGPNNEQFF. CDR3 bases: TGCGCCAGCAGCTTGGTAGTCGGAGGGCCCAACAATGAGCAGTTCTTC.

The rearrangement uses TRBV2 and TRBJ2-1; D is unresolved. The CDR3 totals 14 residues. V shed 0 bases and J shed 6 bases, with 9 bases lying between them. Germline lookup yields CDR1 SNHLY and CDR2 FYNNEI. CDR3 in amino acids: CASSEARVINEQFF. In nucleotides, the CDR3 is TGTGCCAGCAGTGAAGCGAGAGTCATCAATGAGCAGTTCTTC.

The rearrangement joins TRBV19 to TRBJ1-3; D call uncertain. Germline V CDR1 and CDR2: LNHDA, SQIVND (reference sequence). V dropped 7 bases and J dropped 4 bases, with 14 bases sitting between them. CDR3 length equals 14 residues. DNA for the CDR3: TGTGCCAGTACGCAGGCTCCTGGGGGAAACACCATATATTTT. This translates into CASTQAPGGNTIYF.

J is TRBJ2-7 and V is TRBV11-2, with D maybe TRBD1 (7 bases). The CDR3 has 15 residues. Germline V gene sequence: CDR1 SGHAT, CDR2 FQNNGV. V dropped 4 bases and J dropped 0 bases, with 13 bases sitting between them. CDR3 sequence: CASSSPRDSSYEQYF. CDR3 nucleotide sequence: TGTGCCAGCAGCTCCCCGCGGGACAGCTCCTACGAGCAGTACTTC.

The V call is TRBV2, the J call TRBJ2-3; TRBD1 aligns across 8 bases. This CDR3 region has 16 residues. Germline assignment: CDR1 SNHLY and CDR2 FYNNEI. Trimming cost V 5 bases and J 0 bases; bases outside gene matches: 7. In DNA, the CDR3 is TGTGCCAGCAGTTTACGGACAGGGACTAGCACAGATACGCAGTATTTT. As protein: CASSLRTGTSTDTQYF.

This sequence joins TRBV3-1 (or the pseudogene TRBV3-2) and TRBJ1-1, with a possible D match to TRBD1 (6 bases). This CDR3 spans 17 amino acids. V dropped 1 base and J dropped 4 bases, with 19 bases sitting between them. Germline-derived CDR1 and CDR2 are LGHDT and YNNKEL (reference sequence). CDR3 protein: CASSQGGRWGPGTEAFF. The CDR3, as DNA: TGTGCCAGCAGCCAAGGTGGCAGGTGGGGGCCCGGCACTGAAGCTTTCTTT.

The CDR3: CAWSSGLKGYTF. CDR3 in DNA: TGTGCCTGGAGTTCAGGGTTGAAAGGCTACACCTTC. The chain couples TRBV30 to TRBJ1-2; D possibly corresponds to TRBD1 (5 bases). Germline loops: CDR1 GTSNPN, CDR2 SVGIG (reference sequence). V was clipped by 2 bases and J by 8 bases, with 12 bases between them. CDR3 length equals 12 residues.